The clone carrying this T cell receptor (beta chain) was counted a few times. Its antigen is not known. Study-level results: Greatest tumor Treg TCR overlap was with tumor naive CD4+ cells. The TCR gene usage of tumor memory CD4+ T cells clustered together with blood and lymph node memory CD4+ cells and with lymph node naive CD4+ cells.

Germline-derived CDR1 and CDR2 are MNHEY and SVGAGI. V lost 10 bases, J lost 0 bases, and 21 bases lay in between. The CDR3 contains 16 residues. Constant-region reverse primers amplified full-length variable regions, followed by semi-nested Nested Universal Primer A PCR. Via MiXCR, TCRdb re-called the 5' RACE reads, giving one row per CDR3 protein. The data contain tens of thousands of distinct CDR3 sequences, 18% of them singletons. This clonotype was sampled from a female donor with breast cancer. J is TRBJ1-1 and V is TRBV6-5; tentative D call: TRBD1 (5 bases). Sequences were obtained from naive CD4+ T cells sorted from a lymph node. The subset here: naive CD4+ T cells, CD4+CD45RA+CD25-. The CDR3 DNA reads TGTGCCACCTCCCTAAAAGCAGGGAGCCTGAACACTGAAGCTTTCTTT. Translating it yields CATSLKAGSLNTEAFF.